The next 17 T cell receptor beta chains were all read from a single sample in a study of tumor-infiltrating lymphocytes in primary liver carcinoma. TCR beta cDNA was prepared out of 450 to 500 ng total RNA by means of a constant-region primer. Investigators got TCR beta libraries out of three nested multiplex PCR rounds, done with slightly modified ARM-PCR. TRBV1-TRBV30 forward and Cbeta reverse primers drove the first two roughly 10-cycle rounds. TCRdb analysed the multiplex PCR reads with MiXCR anew, one entry per CDR3 protein. Here the sample spans some 20,000 distinct CDR3 sequences, roughly 80% being singletons. Both RNA and DNA were isolated together from around 20-30 mg of bulk tissue that had not been sorted. The sample was liver tumor tissue from sampling region 4. Regarding subset: tumor region T4, right-lateral pole. The receptor source for this set is a woman aged 30 to 39 with primary liver carcinoma and hepatitis B virus infection.

With regard to this clonotype: One end of the junction is discordant with germline, which a read error may explain. The V gene is TRBV4-3, the J gene TRBJ1-1; D may be TRBD1 (6 bases). The CDR3 extends over 14 amino acids. Germline V gene sequence: CDR1 LGHNA, CDR2 YSLEER. Here the CDR3 DNA reads TGCGCCAGCAGCAACGACAGGACGGTAACTGAAGGTTCCTTT. It encodes CASSNDRTVTEGSF.

In regard to this clonotype: The junction does not match germline at one end; this may be a read error. The chain uses TRBV5-6 and TRBJ1-1, with D hard to call. Germline V gene data show CDR1 as SGHDT and CDR2 as YYEEEE. This CDR3 has 12 amino acids. DNA for the CDR3: TGTACCAGCGGGCATGAGGACACTGAAGCTTTCTTT. Translating it yields CTSGHEDTEAFF. The full variable domain, rest sourced from reference TRBV5-6 and TRBJ1-1, is DAGVTQSPTHLIKTRGQQVTLRCSPKSGHDTVSWYQQALGQGPQFIFQYYEEEERQRGNFPDRFSGHQFPNYSSELNVNALLLGDSALYLCTSGHEDTEAFFGQGTRLTVV.

To note about this clonotype: One junction end disagrees with the germline gene, perhaps due to a read error. The chain combines TRBV29-1 with TRBJ2-1; the D gene is possibly TRBD2 (6 bases). Germline CDR1 reads SQVTM; CDR2 reads ANQGSEA. The CDR3 covers 17 residues. In DNA, the CDR3 is TGCAGCGTTGAATGGTCGCGGAGCAGGAGGGCCAGCGATGAACAGTTCTTC. Translation: CSVEWSRSRRASDEQFF.

As to this clonotype: The junction does not match germline at one end; this may be a read error. This chain connects TRBV28 to TRBJ1-3; D is unresolved. The germline CDR1 and CDR2 sequences are MDHEN and SYDVKM. The CDR3 loop spans 14 amino acids. CDR3 amino acids: CASSAQLVGKTIYF. DNA of the CDR3: TGTGCCAGCTCAGCACAGTTGGTGGGAAAGACCATATACTTT.

The rearrangement uses TRBV12-3 or TRBV12-4 and TRBJ2-1, with 10 bases aligning to TRBD2. V lost 11 bases to trimming and J lost 1 base; unmatched junction nucleotides: 11. The CDR3 covers 16 residues. CDR3 in amino acids: CACRISGRESYNEQFF. The CDR3 nucleotides are TGTGCCTGTAGAATAAGCGGGAGGGAGTCCTACAATGAGCAGTTCTTC.

Details on this clonotype: Germline is not matched at one junction end, which may reflect a read error. The V and J genes are TRBV11-2 and TRBJ2-5; tentative D call: TRBD2 (6 bases). Germline values: CDR1 SGHAT, CDR2 FQNNGV. This CDR3 has 14 amino acids. In DNA form, the CDR3 reads TGCGCCAGCAGCCCTCCGGGGAGCTGGGAGGCCCAGTACTTC. Its protein product is CASSPPGSWEAQYF.

The chain employs TRBV7-2 and TRBJ2-7; D possibly corresponds to TRBD2 (6 bases). Germline CDR1 reads SGHTA; CDR2 reads FQGNSA. The CDR3 covers 16 residues. V was cut by 2 bases and J by 0 bases, with 14 bases left in between. The CDR3 region is CASSLRLGFVSYEQYF. In nucleotides, the CDR3 is TGTGCCAGCAGCTTAAGACTAGGATTTGTCTCCTACGAGCAGTACTTC.

Note on this clonotype: A junction boundary mismatches the germline segment, possibly from a read error. The chain uses TRBV14 and TRBJ1-1; TRBD1 might be the D (5 bases). This CDR3 is 14 amino acids long. Germline loops: CDR1 SGHDN, CDR2 FVKESK. In DNA, the CDR3 is TGTGCCAGCAGCCCCCGGGGGATGAACACCGAAGCTTTCTTT. It encodes CASSPRGMNTEAFF. Full variable domain (remainder filled in from reference TRBV14 and TRBJ1-1): EAGVTQFPSHSVIEKGQTVTLRCDPISGHDNLYWYRRVMGKEIKFLLHFVKESKQDESGMPNNRFLAERTGGTYSTLKVQPAELEDSGVYFCASSPRGMNTEAFFGQGTRLTVV.

The chain couples TRBV2 to TRBJ2-6, with D possibly being TRBD2 (5 bases). The V gene's germline CDR1 is SNHLY and CDR2 FYNNEI. This CDR3 is built from 15 residues. In DNA, the CDR3 is TGTGTCAACAGTGAAGCACGGGGTGGGGCCAACGTCCTGACTTTC. It is translated as CVNSEARGGANVLTF.

As for this clonotype: A read error may explain this, as a much larger clone is one base away. This chain connects TRBV3-1 to TRBJ1-5; TRBD1 might be the D (6 bases). Germline V gene data show CDR1 as LGHDT and CDR2 as YNNKEL (reference sequence). The CDR3 has 13 amino acids. CDR3 protein: CDSSEQGNQPQHF. As DNA, the CDR3 is TGTGACAGCAGCGAACAGGGTAATCAGCCCCAGCATTTT. Full variable domain (outside the CDR3, taken from reference TRBV3-1 and TRBJ1-5): DTAVSQTPKYLVTQMGNDKSIKCEQNLGHDTMYWYKQDSKKFLKIMFSYNNKELIINETVPNRFSPKSPDKAHLNLHINSLELGDSAVYFCDSSEQGNQPQHFGDGTRLSIL.

The chain recombines TRBV20-1 with TRBJ2-1; D perhaps matches TRBD2 (6 bases). The V gene's germline CDR1 is DFQATT and CDR2 SNEGSKA (reference sequence). The CDR3 contains 11 residues. V lost 2 bases to trimming and J lost 9 bases, with 8 bases between them. This CDR3 is CSARLGSEQFF. The CDR3 nucleotides are TGCAGTGCTAGACTCGGGAGTGAGCAGTTCTTC.

This clonotype was observed once. It is likely a read error, because the conserved phenylalanine at the end of the CDR3 is missing. The V call is TRBV11-2, the J call TRBJ2-7; a possible D gene is TRBD2 (6 bases). CDR1 is SGHAT, CDR2 FQNNGV, per germline. The CDR3 runs 15 residues. CDR3 sequence (DNA): TGTGGCAGCAGCTTAGGAGTTAGCGGTTCCTACGAACAGTACTTA. As protein: CGSSLGVSGSYEQYL.

The chain uses TRBV12-3 or TRBV12-4 and TRBJ2-3, with no clear D. The CDR3 consists of 12 residues. Between the trimmed V and J ends, which lost 4 bases and 6 bases, there was a span of 8 bases. The CDR3, as DNA: TGTGCCAGCAGTTCTGGTCACGATACGCAGTATTTT. Translating gives CASSSGHDTQYF.

Remarks on this clonotype: Because the CDR3 is missing its conserved closing phenylalanine or tryptophan, this is likely a read error. The chain couples TRBV5-6 to TRBJ2-7, with D unclear. V lost 0 bases and J lost 4, with 11 bases in between. The CDR3 is 14 amino acids. In germline, CDR1 is SGHDT, CDR2 YYEEEE. As DNA, the CDR3 is TGTGCCAGCAGCTTGGTTGGGGAATCATACGAGCAGTACCTC. This translates into CASSLVGESYEQYL.

The chain has TRBV29-1 and TRBJ2-1, with D perhaps matching TRBD2 (6 bases). CDR3 length: 12 residues. Per germline, CDR1 SQVTM and CDR2 ANQGSEA. The CDR3 loop reads CCALKDYNGQFF. In DNA form, the CDR3 reads TGCTGCGCCCTGAAGGACTACAACGGACAGTTCTTC.

About this clonotype: The conserved closing phenylalanine or tryptophan is absent in this CDR3, likely reflecting a read error. Because the CDR3's place on the DNA is in doubt, the DNA is left out and the CDR3 is given as listed by TCRdb. CDR3: CSVKDWRNERFI. The chain couples TRBV29-1 to TRBJ2-1; the D call of TRBD2 is as the table states it, not checked on the DNA. Germline lookup yields CDR1 SQVTM and CDR2 ANQGSEA. The CDR3 length is 12 residues, termini included.

This clonotype was seen a single time. One end of the junction varies from germline; a read error may be responsible. This chain links TRBV11-2 with TRBJ2-7; 10 positions match TRBD1. Germline V gene sequence: CDR1 SGHAT, CDR2 FQNNGV. This CDR3 is built from 15 residues. The CDR3 loop reads CTSSIGAGTGVPQYF. CDR3 coding DNA: TGTACCAGCAGCATAGGGGCTGGGACAGGGGTTCCCCAGTACTTC.